This TCR beta chain is drawn from a study of breast tumors, draining lymph nodes, adjacent tissues. The lymph nodes were axillary draining lymph nodes from breast cancer patients. V shed 4 bases and J 5 bases; nucleotides not matched to a gene: 7. The CDR3 sequence is 14 residues long. CDR1 and CDR2 (germline): SGHRS, YFSETQ. Notes on the study in general: The data were judged consistent with most tumor T cells coming from lymph node and expanding in tumor.

Note on this clonotype: The antigen is unknown.

From the multiplex PCR reads, TCRdb called clonotypes with MiXCR, one entry per CDR3 protein. The sample holds roughly 220,000 distinct CDR3 sequences, roughly a third seen once. This rearrangement joins TRBV5-1 to TRBJ2-5; 8 positions agree with TRBD1. The origin of this receptor is a female donor with breast cancer. Some clones in this sample may be carry-over from other donors' samples. Source material: axillary lymph node tissue. CDR3 loop: CASSVGQGPETQYF. The DNA for the CDR3 is TGCGCCAGCAGCGTAGGACAGGGTCCGGAGACCCAGTACTTC.